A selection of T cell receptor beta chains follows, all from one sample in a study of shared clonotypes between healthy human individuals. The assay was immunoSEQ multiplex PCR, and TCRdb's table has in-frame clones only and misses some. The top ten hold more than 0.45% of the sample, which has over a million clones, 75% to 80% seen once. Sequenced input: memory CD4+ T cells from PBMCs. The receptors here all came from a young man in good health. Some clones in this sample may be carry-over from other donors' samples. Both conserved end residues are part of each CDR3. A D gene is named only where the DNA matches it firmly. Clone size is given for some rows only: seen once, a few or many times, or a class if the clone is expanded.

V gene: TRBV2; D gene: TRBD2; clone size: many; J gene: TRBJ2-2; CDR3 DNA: TGTGCCAGCAGTGGACGGGGGAGGGGCACCGGGGAGCTGTTTTTT; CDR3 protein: CASSGRGRGTGELFF
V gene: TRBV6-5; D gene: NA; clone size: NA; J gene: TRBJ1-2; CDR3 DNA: TGTGCCACCCGGCCAGGAGCCTTAAATGGCTACACCTTC; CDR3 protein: CATRPGALNGYTF
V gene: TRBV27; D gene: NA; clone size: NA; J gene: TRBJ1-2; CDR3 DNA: TGTGCCAGCAGTTCCGAGGGTGGCTACACCTTC; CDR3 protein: CASSSEGGYTF
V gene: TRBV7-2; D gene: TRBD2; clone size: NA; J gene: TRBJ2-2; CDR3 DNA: TGTGCCAGCAGCCGGAGTAGCGGGACTGGCACCGGGGAGCTGTTTTTT; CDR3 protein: CASSRSSGTGTGELFF
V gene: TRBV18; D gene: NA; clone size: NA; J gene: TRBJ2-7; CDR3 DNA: TGTGCCAGCTCACCACCCCGCAGCTCCTACGAGCAGTACTTC; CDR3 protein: CASSPPRSSYEQYF
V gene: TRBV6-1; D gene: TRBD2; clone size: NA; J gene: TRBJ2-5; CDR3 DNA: TGTGCCAGCAACATGGGACTAGCGGGAGAGACCCAGTACTTC; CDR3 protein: CASNMGLAGETQYF
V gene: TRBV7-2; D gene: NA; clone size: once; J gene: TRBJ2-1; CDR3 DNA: TGTGCCAGCACGCCGAGACGAGTAAGTGAGCAGTTCTTC; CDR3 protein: CASTPRRVSEQFF
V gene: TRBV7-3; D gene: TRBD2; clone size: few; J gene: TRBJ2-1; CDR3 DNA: TGTGCCAGCCAGAGGGCGGGAGGGCCTGGGAATGAGCAGTTCTTC; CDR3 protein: CASQRAGGPGNEQFF
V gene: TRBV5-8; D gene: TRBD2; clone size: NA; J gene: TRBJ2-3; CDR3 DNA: TGTGCCAGCAGCTTGGGACTAGCGGGAGCAACAGATACGCAGTATTTT; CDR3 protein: CASSLGLAGATDTQYF
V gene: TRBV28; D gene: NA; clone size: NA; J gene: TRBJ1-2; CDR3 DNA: TGTGCCAGCAGTTTTTCCCCCGGGTCTCCAGGGGACTATGGCTACACCTTC; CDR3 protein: CASSFSPGSPGDYGYTF
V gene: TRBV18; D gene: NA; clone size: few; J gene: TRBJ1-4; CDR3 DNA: TGTGCCAGCTCACGCACCCTAGCAACTAATGAAAAACTGTTTTTT; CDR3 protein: CASSRTLATNEKLFF
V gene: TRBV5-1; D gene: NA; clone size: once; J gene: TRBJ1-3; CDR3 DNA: TGCGCCAGCAGCCAAACAGGGCCAGGGGAGACCATATATTTT; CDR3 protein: CASSQTGPGETIYF
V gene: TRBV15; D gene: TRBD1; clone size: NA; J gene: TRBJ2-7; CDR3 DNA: TGTGCCACCAGCAGAGATGTAATGAAGGGGACAGGGGGCAGGGAGCAGTACTTC; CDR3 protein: CATSRDVMKGTGGREQYF